This TCR beta chain was found in a study of T cell repertoires in cytomegalovirus infection. With regard to this clonotype: Its cognate antigen is unknown.

The study, taken as a whole, reports: HLA-C-restricted CMV clonotypes gave the most frequent clonotype in two of eight donors.

A single record per CDR3 protein comes from TCRdb applying MiXCR to the reads. Of approximately 910,000 distinct CDR3 sequences listed, roughly 30% are singletons. Trimming removed 3 bases from V and 3 bases from J, with 12 bases in between. Germline-derived CDR1 and CDR2 are DFQATT and SNEGSKA (reference sequence). The CDR3 sequence is 14 residues long. The source material was cultured CD8+ T cells from PBMCs, sampled from culture after CMV antigen stimulation. The receptor was isolated from a human donor in good health (CMV status not recorded). Some clones in this sample may be carry-over from other donors' samples. The chain carries TRBV20-1 and TRBJ1-3; D not resolved. CDR3 coding DNA: TGCAGTGCTAGCTCTTTAGGAAGTGGAAACACCATATATTTT. Translating gives CSASSLGSGNTIYF.